This T cell receptor (beta chain) came from a study of blood T cell repertoires in COVID-19. Original methodology: Estimation of nucleated cell counts was performed using reference gene primer amplification. Libraries were prepared by immunoSEQ multiplex PCR; TCRdb keeps only in-frame clonotypes and omits some of them. V, J and clone size are taken as reported in that table, and D and trimming were inferred from the DNA itself. The sample holds approximately 72,000 clones, 83% seen once. Germline CDR1 LNHDA, CDR2 SQIVND (reference sequence). The CDR3 contains 13 residues. The J segment lost 3 bases and the V segment lost 7 bases, leaving 3 bases of the junction unmatched.

Input material: peripheral blood. The V and J genes are TRBV19 and TRBJ1-5; 7 bases agree with TRBD1. The TCR sequence derives from a woman older than 75 with acute or convalescent COVID-19. The CDR3 loop is CASTGQFNQPQHF. The CDR3 coding sequence is TGTGCCAGTACGGGACAGTTCAATCAGCCCCAGCATTTT. The complete variable domain, with remaining parts taken from reference TRBV19 and TRBJ1-5, reads DGGITQSPKYLFRKEGQNVTLSCEQNLNHDAMYWYRQDPGQGLRLIYYSQIVNDFQKGDIAEGYSVSREKKESFPLTVTSAQKNPTAFYLCASTGQFNQPQHFGDGTRLSIL.